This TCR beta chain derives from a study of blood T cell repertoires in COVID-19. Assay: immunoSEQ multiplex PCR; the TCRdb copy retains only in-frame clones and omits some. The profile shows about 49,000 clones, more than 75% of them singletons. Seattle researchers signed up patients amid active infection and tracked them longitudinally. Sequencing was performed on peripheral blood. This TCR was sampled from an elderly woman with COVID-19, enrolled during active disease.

The CDR3 DNA reads as TGTGCCTGGAGTCTTAACTATGGCTACACCTTC. Encoded protein: CAWSLNYGYTF. The rearrangement uses TRBV30 and TRBJ1-2, with D hard to call. V was clipped by 2 bases and J by 1 base, with 2 bases between them. In germline, CDR1 is GTSNPN, CDR2 SVGIG (reference sequence). The CDR3 totals 11 residues.